This section outlines one T cell receptor (beta chain) sequence together with its context. What it binds is unknown. The same CDR3 can be traced to other DNA sequences in this sample. The data were taken from a study of beta chain features in type 1 diabetes. Study-wide results and limits: For Type 1 diabetes patients, all four CD4+ subsets carried TCRB CDR3s that were moderately but significantly shorter. These data did not resolve whether HLA type affects TCRB rearrangement. There were fewer insertions and more deletions at the VDJ junctions of type 1 diabetes patients.

Expressed TCRB transcripts were sequenced, since all the RNA that had been isolated was reverse transcribed. Regulatory, naive and central memory T cell samples averaged around 3.5 million reads. The method was immunoSEQ multiplex PCR; TCRdb's version includes in-frame clones alone and lacks a portion of them. The sample includes a few hundred thousand clones, around 22% of them seen just once. Researchers reported sorting CD4+ naive, central memory, regulatory and stem cell-like memory cells via CD45RO/CCR7/CD25/CD127/CD95/CD27. Sequencing was performed on naive CD4+ T cells from blood. The TCR was taken from a woman in her 30s with type 1 diabetes.

Written as DNA, the CDR3 is TGTGCCTGGAGTGTAGGAGGTGGCTACACCTTC. Translation: CAWSVGGGYTF. The chain links TRBV30 to TRBJ1-2; D unresolved. The CDR3 extends over 11 amino acids. Germline CDR1 reads GTSNPN; CDR2 reads SVGIG (reference sequence). Trimming stripped 0 bases from V and 7 bases from J, with 6 bases between.